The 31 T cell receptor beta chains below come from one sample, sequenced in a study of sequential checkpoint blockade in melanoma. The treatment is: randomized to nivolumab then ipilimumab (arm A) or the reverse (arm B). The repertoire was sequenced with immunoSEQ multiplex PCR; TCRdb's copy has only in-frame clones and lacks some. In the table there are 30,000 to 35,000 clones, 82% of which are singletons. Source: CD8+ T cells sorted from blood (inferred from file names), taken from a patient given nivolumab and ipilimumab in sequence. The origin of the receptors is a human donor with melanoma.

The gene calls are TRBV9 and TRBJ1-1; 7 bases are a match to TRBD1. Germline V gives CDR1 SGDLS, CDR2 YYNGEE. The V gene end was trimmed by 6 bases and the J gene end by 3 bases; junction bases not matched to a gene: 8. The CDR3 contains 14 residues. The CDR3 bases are TGTGCCAGCACCGCAGGGGGTTGGGACACTGAAGCTTTCTTT. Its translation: CASTAGGWDTEAFF.

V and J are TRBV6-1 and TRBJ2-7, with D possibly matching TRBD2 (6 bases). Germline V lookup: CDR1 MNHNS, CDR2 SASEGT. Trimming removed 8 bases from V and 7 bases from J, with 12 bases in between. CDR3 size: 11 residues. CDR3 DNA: TGTGCCAGCCCCGAAAGCGGGGAGCAGTACTTC. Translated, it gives CASPESGEQYF.

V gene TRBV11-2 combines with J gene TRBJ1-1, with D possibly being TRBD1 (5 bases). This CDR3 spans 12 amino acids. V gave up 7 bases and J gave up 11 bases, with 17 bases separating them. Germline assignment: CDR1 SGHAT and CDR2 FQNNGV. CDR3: CASTVVATVAFF. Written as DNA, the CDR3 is TGTGCCAGCACTGTCGTGGCGACAGTGGCTTTCTTT. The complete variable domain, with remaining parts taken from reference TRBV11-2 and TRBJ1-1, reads EAGVAQSPRYKIIEKRQSVAFWCNPISGHATLYWYQQILGQGPKLLIQFQNNGVVDDSQLPKDRFSAERLKGVDSTLKIQPAKLEDSAVYLCASTVVATVAFFGQGTRLTVV.

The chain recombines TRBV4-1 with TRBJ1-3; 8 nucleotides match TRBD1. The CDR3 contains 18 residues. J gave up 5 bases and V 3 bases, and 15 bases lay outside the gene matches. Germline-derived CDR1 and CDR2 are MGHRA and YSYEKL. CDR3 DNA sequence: TGCGCCAGCAGCCATAGATACATCCGACAGGGGCCGAGAAACACCATATATTTT. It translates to CASSHRYIRQGPRNTIYF.

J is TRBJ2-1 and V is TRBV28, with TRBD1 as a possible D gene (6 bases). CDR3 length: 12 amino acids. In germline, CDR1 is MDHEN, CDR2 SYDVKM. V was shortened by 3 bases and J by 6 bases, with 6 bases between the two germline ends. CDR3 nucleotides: TGTGCCAGCAGTTTGACAGGCAATGAGCAGTTCTTC. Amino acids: CASSLTGNEQFF. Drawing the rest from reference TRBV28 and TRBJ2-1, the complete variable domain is DVKVTQSSRYLVKRTGEKVFLECVQDMDHENMFWYRQDPGLGLRLIYFSYDVKMKEKGDIPEGYSVSREKKERFSLILESASTNQTSMYLCASSLTGNEQFFGPGTRLTVL.

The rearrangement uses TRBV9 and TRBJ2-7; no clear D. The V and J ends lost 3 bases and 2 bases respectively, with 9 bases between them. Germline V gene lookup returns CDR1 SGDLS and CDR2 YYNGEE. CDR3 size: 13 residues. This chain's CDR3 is CASSAPVAYEQYF. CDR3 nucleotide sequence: TGTGCCAGCAGCGCCCCGGTGGCCTACGAGCAGTACTTC.

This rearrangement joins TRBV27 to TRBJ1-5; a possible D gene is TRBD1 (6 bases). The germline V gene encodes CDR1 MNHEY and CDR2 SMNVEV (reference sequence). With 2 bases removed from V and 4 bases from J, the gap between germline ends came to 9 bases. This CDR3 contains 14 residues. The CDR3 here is CASSLGGPNQPQHF. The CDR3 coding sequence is TGTGCCAGCAGTTTAGGGGGCCCTAATCAGCCCCAGCATTTT.

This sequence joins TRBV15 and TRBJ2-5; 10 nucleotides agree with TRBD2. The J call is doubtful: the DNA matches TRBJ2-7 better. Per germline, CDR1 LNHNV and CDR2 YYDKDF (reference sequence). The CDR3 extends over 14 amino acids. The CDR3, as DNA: TGTGCCACCAGCTTCGGGACTAGCGCCTACGAGCAGTACTTC. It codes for CATSFGTSAYEQYF.

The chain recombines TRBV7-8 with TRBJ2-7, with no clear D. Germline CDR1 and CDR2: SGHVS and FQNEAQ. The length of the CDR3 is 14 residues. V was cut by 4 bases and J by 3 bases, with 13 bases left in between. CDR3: CASSSYKSGYEQYF. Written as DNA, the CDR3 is TGTGCCAGCAGCTCCTACAAATCGGGCTACGAGCAGTACTTC.

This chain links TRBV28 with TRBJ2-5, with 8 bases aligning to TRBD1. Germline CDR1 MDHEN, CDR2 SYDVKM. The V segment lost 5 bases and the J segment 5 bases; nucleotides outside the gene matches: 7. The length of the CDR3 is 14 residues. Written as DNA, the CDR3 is TGTGCCAGCAGTCTGACAGGGGAATCGGAGACCCAGTACTTC. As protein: CASSLTGESETQYF.

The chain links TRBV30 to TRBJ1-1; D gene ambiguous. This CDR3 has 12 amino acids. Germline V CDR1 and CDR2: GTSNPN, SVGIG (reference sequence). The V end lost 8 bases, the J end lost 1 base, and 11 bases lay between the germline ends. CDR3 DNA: TGTGCCACTACAGAGGGGAACACTGAAGCTTTCTTT. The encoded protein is CATTEGNTEAFF.

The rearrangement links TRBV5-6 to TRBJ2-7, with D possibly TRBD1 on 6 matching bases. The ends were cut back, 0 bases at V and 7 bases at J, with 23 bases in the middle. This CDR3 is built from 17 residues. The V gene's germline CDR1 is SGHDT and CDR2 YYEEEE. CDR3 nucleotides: TGTGCCAGCAGCTTGGCCGGGGCAGGGGCCGCGAGGCGGGAGCAGTACTTC. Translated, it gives CASSLAGAGAARREQYF.

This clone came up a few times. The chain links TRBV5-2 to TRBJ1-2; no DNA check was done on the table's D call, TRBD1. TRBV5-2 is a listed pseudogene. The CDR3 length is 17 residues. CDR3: CASSQHLRTGGENGYTF. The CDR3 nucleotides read TGCGCCAGCAGCCAACATCTCAGGACAGGGGGGGAGAATGGCTACACCTTC.

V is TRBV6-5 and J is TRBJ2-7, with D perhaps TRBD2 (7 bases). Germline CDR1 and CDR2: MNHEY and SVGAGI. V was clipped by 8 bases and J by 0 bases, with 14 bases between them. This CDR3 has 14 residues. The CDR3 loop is CASWGGLSSYEQYF. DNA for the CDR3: TGTGCCAGCTGGGGGGGCCTGAGCTCCTACGAGCAGTACTTC.

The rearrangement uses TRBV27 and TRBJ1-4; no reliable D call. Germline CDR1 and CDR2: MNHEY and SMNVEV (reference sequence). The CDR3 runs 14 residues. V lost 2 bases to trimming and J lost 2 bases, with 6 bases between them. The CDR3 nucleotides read TGTGCCAGCAGTTTACAGCGGACTAATGAAAAACTGTTTTTT. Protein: CASSLQRTNEKLFF.

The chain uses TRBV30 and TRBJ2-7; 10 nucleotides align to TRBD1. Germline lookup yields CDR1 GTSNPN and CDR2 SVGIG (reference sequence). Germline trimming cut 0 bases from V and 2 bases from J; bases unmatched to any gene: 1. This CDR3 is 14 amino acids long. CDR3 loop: CAWSVGTGAYEQYF. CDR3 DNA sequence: TGTGCCTGGAGTGTCGGGACAGGGGCCTACGAGCAGTACTTC.

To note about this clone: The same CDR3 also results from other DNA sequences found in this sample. CDR3 coding DNA: TGCGCCAGCAGCCAAGTATACAGAATGAACACTGAAGCTTTCTTT. It encodes CASSQVYRMNTEAFF. V gene TRBV4-3 combines with J gene TRBJ1-1; D is undetermined. The CDR3 contains 15 residues. V gave up 1 base and J gave up 0 bases, with 9 bases separating them. CDR1 and CDR2 from the germline V gene are LGHNA and YSLEER.

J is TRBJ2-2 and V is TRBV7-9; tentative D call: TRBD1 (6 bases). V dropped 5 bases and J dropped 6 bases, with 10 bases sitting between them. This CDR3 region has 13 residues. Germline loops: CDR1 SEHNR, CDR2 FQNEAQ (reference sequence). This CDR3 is CASSRQVPGELFF. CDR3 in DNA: TGTGCCAGCAGCCGACAGGTCCCCGGGGAGCTGTTTTTT.

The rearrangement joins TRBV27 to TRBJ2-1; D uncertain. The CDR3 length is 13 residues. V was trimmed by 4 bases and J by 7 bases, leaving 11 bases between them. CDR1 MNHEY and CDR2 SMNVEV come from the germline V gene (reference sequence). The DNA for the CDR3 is TGTGCCAGCAGTTGGTCGGTCGATAATGAGCAGTTCTTC. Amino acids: CASSWSVDNEQFF.

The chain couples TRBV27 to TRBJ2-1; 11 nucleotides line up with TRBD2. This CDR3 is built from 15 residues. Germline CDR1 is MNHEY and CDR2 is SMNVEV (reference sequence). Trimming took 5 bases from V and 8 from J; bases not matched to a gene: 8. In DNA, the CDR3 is TGTGCCAGCAGTCCCACTAGCGGGAGAGCGGATGAGCAGTTCTTC. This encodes CASSPTSGRADEQFF.

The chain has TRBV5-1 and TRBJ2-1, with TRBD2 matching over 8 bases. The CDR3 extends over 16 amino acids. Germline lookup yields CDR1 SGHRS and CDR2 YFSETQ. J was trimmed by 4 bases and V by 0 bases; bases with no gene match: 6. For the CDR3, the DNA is TGCGCCAGCAGCTTGGCCCGTGGCGGGAGGTACAATGAGCAGTTCTTC. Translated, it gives CASSLARGGRYNEQFF. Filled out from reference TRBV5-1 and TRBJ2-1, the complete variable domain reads KAGVTQTPRYLIKTRGQQVTLSCSPISGHRSVSWYQQTPGQGLQFLFEYFSETQRNKGNFPGRFSGRQFSNSRSEMNVSTLELGDSALYLCASSLARGGRYNEQFFGPGTRLTVL.

The DNA of the CDR3 is TGTGCCAGCAGCGCGGGACACCACGCCTTCTCTGGAAACACCATATATTTT. Amino acid sequence: CASSAGHHAFSGNTIYF. The V and J genes are TRBV9 and TRBJ1-3; tentative D call: TRBD1 (6 bases). The germline V gene has CDR1 SGDLS and CDR2 YYNGEE. V was cut by 3 bases and J by 0 bases, with 16 bases left in between. The length of the CDR3 is 17 residues.

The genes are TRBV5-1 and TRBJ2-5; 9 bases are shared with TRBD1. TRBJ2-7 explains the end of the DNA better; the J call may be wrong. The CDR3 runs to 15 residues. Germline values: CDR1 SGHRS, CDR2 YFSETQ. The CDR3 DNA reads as TGCGCCAGCAGCACGGGACAGGGCCCATCCTACGAGCAGTACTTC. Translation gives CASSTGQGPSYEQYF.

CDR3 DNA sequence: TGCGCCAGCAGCTCCAGGGGACAGGGGGCCTACGAGCAGTACTTC. Translating gives CASSSRGQGAYEQYF. The rearrangement links TRBV5-1 to TRBJ2-7, with TRBD1 matching over 11 bases. Trimming took 3 bases from V and 2 from J; bases not matched to a gene: 4. CDR1 is SGHRS and CDR2 is YFSETQ in the germline V gene. This CDR3 comprises 15 residues.

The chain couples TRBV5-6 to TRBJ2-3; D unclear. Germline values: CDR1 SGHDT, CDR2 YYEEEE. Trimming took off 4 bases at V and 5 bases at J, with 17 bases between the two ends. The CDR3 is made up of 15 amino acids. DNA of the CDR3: TGTGCCAGCAGCCCGCCGGAGCGACTGCTAGATACGCAGTATTTT. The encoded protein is CASSPPERLLDTQYF.

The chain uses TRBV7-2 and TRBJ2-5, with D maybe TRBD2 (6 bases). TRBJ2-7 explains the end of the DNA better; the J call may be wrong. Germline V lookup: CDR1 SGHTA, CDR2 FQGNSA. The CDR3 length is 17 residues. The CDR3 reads CASSFHNSGTPPYEQYF. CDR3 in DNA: TGTGCCAGCAGCTTCCACAATAGCGGAACTCCCCCCTACGAGCAGTACTTC.

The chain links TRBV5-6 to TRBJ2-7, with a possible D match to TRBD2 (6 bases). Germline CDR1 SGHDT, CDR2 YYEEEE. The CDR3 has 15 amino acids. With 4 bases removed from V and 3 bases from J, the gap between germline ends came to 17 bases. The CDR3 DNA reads TGTGCCAGCAGCCTCGGGGTAGCGGACTTCTACGAGCAGTACTTC. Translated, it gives CASSLGVADFYEQYF.

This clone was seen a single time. The CDR3: CASSYSTEQETQYF. CDR3 DNA sequence: TGTGCCAGCAGTTACTCAACGGAGCAAGAGACCCAGTACTTC. The chain joins TRBV6-5 to TRBJ2-5; D is uncertain. Between the trimmed V and J ends, which lost 0 bases and 2 bases, there was a span of 7 bases. Germline CDR1 is MNHEY and CDR2 is SVGAGI. The CDR3 contains 14 residues.

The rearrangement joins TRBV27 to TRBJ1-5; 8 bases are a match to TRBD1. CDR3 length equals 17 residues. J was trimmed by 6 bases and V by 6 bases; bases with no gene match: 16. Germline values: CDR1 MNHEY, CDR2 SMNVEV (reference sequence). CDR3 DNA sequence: TGTGCCAGCAGACGAGGTCCCGGACAGGGACCCCTTCAGCCCCAGCATTTT. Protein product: CASRRGPGQGPLQPQHF.

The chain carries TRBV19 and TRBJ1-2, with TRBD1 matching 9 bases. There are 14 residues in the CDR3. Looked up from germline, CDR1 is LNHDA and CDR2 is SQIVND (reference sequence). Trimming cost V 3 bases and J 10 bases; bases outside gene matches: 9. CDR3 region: CASSIYRDRVVYTF. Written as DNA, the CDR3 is TGTGCCAGTAGTATCTACCGGGACAGGGTCGTCTACACCTTC.

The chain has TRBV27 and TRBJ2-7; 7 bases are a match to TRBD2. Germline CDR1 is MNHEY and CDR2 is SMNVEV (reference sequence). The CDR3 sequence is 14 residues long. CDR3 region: CAAGERGGSYEQYF. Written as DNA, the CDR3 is TGTGCTGCGGGGGAGCGGGGAGGATCCTACGAGCAGTACTTC.